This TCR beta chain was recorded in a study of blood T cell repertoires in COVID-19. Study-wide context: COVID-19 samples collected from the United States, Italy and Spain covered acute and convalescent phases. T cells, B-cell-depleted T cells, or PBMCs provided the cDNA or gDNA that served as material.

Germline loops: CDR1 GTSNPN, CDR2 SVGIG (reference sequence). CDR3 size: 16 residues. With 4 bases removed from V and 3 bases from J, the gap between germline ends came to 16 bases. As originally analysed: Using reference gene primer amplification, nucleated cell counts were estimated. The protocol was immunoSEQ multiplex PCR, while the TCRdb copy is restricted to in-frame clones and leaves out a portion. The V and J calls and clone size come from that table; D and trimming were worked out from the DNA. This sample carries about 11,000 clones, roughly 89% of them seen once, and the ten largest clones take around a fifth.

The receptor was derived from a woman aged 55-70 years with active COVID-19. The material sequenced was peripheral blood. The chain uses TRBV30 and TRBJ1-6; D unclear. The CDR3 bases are TGTGCCTGGACCCTGGGCGGGTCGGGCTATAATTCACCCCTCCACTTT. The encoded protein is CAWTLGGSGYNSPLHF.